The 2 T cell receptor beta chains below were found in one sample sequenced in a study of graft-versus-host responses after intestinal transplantation. These TCRs are of unknown antigen specificity. Method: immunoSEQ multiplex PCR; TCRdb's copy keeps in-frame clones and lacks some. The repertoire holds roughly 100,000 clones, with under 95% as singletons. Sequenced material: unstimulated CD8+ T cells sorted from spleen or lymph node cells, taken before transplant. All receptors come from a human donor who was the organ donor for an intestinal transplant.

The rearrangement links TRBV7-8 to TRBJ2-4, with D perhaps TRBD1 (6 bases). Germline V gene lookup returns CDR1 SGHVS and CDR2 FQNEAQ. The V end was cut by 6 bases, the J end by 6 bases, with 12 bases between. The CDR3 sequence is 13 residues long. CDR3 residues: CASRSGTLNIQYF. The CDR3 DNA sequence: TGTGCCAGCAGATCCGGGACATTAAACATTCAGTACTTC.

V gene TRBV2 combines with J gene TRBJ2-7; 11 bases align to TRBD2. Germline trimming cut 5 bases from V and 4 bases from J; bases unmatched to any gene: 13. This CDR3 has 17 residues. From germline, CDR1 is SNHLY and CDR2 FYNNEI. The CDR3 sequence is CASSSMLAGGPWYEQYF. In DNA, the CDR3 is TGTGCCAGCAGTTCAATGTTAGCGGGAGGGCCGTGGTACGAGCAGTACTTC.